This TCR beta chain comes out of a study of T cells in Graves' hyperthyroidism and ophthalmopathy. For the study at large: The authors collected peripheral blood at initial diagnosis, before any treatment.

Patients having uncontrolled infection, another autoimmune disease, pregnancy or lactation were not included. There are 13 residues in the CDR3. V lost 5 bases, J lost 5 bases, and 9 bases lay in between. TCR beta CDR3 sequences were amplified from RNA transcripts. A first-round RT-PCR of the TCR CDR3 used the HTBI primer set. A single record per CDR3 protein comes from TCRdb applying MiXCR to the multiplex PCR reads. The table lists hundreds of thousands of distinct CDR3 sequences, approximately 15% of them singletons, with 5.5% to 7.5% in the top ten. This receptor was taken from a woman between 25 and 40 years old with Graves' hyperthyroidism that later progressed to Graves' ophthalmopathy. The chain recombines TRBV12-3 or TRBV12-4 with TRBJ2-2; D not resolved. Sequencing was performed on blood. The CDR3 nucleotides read TGTGCCAGCAGTCTAAGGATAACCGGGGAGCTGTTTTTT. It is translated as CASSLRITGELFF.